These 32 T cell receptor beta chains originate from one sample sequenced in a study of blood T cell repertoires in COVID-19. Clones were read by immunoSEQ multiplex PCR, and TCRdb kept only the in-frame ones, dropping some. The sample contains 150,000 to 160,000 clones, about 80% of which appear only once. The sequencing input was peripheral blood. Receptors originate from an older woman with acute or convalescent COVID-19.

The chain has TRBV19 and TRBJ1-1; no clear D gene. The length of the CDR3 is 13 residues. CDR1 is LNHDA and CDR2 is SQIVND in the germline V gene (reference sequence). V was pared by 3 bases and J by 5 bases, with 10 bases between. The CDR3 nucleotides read TGTGCCAGTAGTATGGGCCCGGGGACTGAAGCTTTCTTT. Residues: CASSMGPGTEAFF.

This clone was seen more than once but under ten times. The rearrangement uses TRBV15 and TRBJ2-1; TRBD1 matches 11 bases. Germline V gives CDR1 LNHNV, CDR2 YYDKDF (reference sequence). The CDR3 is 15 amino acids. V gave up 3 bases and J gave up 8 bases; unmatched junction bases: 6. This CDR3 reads CATSSGQGAGHEQFF. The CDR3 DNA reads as TGTGCCACCAGCAGCGGACAGGGGGCTGGCCATGAGCAGTTCTTC.

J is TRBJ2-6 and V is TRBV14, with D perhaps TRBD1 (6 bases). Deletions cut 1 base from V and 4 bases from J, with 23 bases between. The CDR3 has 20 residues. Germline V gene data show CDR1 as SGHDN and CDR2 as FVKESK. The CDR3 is CASSQVWGKGVSSGANVLTF. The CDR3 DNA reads TGTGCCAGCAGCCAAGTCTGGGGTAAGGGGGTGTCGTCAGGGGCCAACGTCCTGACTTTC.

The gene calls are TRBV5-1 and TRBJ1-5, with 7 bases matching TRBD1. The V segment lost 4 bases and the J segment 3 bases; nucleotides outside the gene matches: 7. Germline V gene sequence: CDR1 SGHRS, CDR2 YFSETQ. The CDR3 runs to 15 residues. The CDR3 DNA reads TGCGCCAGCAGCCTGGGACAGTCCTCCAATCAGCCCCAGCATTTT. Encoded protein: CASSLGQSSNQPQHF.

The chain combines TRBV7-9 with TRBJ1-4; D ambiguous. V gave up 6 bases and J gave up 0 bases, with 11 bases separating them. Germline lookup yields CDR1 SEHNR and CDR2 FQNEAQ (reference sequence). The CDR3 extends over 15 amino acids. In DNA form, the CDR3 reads TGTGCCAGCAGACCGGAGGTTGCAACTAATGAAAAACTGTTTTTT. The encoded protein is CASRPEVATNEKLFF.

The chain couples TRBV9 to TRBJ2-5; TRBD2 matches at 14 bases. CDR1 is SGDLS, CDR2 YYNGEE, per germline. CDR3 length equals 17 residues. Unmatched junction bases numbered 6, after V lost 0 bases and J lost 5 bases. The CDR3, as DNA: TGTGCCAGCAGCGTAGCAATGGGACTAGCGGGGGTCGAGACCCAGTACTTC. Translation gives CASSVAMGLAGVETQYF. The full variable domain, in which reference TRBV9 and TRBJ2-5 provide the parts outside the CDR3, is DSGVTQTPKHLITATGQRVTLRCSPRSGDLSVYWYQQSLDQGLQFLIQYYNGEERAKGNILERFSAQQFPDLHSELNLSSLELGDSALYFCASSVAMGLAGVETQYFGPGTRLLVL.

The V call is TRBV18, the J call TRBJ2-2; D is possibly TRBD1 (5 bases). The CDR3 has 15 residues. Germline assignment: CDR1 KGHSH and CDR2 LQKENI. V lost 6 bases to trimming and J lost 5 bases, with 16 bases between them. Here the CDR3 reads CASSPTSHRTGELFF. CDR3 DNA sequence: TGTGCCAGCTCCCCTACAAGCCACAGGACCGGGGAGCTGTTTTTT.

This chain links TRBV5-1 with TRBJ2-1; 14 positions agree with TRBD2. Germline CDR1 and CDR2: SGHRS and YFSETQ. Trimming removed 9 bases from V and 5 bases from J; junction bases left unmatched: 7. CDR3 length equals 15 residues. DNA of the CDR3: TGCGCCACCAAGAAGACTAGCGGGGGGGACAATGAGCAGTTCTTC. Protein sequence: CATKKTSGGDNEQFF.

CDR3 sequence: CSVEGGGWGNTEAFF. The CDR3 nucleotides read TGCAGCGTTGAAGGGGGGGGCTGGGGGAACACTGAAGCTTTCTTT. The chain couples TRBV29-1 to TRBJ1-1; possibly TRBD1 for D (6 bases). Germline V lookup: CDR1 SQVTM, CDR2 ANQGSEA. The V end lost 1 base, the J end lost 1 base, and 13 bases lay between the germline ends. CDR3 length: 15 amino acids.

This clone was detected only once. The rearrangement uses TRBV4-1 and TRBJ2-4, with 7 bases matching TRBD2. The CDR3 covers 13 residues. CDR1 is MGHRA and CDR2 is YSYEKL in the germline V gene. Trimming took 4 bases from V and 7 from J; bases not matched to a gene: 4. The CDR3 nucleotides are TGCGCCAGCAGCCCGGGACTAAGGAACATTCAGTACTTC. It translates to CASSPGLRNIQYF.

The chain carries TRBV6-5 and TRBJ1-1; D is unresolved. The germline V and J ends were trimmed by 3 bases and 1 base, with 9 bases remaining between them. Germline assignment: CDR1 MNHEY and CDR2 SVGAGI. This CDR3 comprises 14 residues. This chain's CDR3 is CASSYDGGNTEAFF. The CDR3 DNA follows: TGTGCCAGCAGTTATGACGGAGGGAACACTGAAGCTTTCTTT.

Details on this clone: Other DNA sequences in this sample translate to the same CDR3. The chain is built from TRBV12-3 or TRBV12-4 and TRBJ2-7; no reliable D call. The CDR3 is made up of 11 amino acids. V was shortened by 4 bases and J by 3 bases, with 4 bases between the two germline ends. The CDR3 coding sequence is TGTGCCAGCAGTTCCTTCTACGAGCAGTACTTC. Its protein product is CASSSFYEQYF.

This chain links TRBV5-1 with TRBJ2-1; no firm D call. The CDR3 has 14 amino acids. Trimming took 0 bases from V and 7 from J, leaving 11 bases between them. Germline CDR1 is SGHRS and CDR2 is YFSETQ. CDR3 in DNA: TGCGCCAGCAGCTTGGGGGCCCTCAGGAATGAGCAGTTCTTC. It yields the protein CASSLGALRNEQFF. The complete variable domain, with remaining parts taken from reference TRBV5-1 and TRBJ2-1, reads KAGVTQTPRYLIKTRGQQVTLSCSPISGHRSVSWYQQTPGQGLQFLFEYFSETQRNKGNFPGRFSGRQFSNSRSEMNVSTLELGDSALYLCASSLGALRNEQFFGPGTRLTVL.

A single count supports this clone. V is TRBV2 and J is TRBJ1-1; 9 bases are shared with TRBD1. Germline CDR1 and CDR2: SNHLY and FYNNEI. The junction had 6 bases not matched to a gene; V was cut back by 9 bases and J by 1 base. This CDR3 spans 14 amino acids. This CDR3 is CARRQGDRNTEAFF. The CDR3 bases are TGTGCCAGGAGACAGGGGGATAGGAACACTGAAGCTTTCTTT.

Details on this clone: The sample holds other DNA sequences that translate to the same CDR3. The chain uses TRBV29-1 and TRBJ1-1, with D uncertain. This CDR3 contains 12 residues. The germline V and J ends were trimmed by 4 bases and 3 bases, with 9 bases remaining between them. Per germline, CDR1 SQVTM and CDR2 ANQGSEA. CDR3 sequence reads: CSVGPGDTEAFF. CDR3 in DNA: TGCAGCGTTGGACCCGGGGACACTGAAGCTTTCTTT. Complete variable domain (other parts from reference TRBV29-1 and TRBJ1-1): SAVISQKPSRDICQRGTSLTIQCQVDSQVTMMFWYRQQPGQSLTLIATANQGSEATYESGFVIDKFPISRPNLTFSTLTVSNMSPEDSSIYLCSVGPGDTEAFFGQGTRLTVV.

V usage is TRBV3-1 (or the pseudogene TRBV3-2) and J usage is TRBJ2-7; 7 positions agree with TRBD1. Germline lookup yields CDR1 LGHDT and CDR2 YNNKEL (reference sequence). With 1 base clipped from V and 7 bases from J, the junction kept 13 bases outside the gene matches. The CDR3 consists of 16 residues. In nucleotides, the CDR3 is TGTGCCAGCAGCCAAGTTTATAGGGACAGTCGTGGGGAGCAGTACTTC. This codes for CASSQVYRDSRGEQYF.

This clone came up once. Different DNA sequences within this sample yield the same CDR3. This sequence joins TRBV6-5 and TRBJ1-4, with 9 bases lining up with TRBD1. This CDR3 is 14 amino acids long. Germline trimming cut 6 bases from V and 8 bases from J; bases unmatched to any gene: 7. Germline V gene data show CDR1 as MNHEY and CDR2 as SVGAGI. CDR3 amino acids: CASSRQGVGEKLFF. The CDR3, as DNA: TGTGCCAGCAGCAGACAGGGGGTGGGGGAAAAACTGTTTTTT.

CDR3 in amino acids: CASNLQGAAYGYTF. In nucleotides, the CDR3 is TGCGCCAGCAATCTACAGGGGGCAGCCTATGGCTACACCTTC. The V and J genes are TRBV5-1 and TRBJ1-2, with 9 positions matching TRBD1. Trimming removed 6 bases from V and 4 bases from J; junction bases left unmatched: 7. Germline V CDR1 and CDR2: SGHRS, YFSETQ. This CDR3 contains 14 residues.

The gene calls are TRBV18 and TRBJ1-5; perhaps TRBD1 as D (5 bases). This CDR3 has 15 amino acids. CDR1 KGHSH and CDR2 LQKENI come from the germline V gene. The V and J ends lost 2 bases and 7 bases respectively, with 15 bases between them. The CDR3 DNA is TGTGCCAGCTCACCAGACAGCAATATTGGCCAGCCCCAGCATTTT. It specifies CASSPDSNIGQPQHF.

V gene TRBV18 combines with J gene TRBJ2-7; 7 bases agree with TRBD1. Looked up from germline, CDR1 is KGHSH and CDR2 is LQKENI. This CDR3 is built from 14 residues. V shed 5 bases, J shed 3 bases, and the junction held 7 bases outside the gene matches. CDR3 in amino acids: CASSIGTALYEQYV. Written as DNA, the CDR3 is TGTGCCAGCTCAATAGGGACAGCACTCTACGAGCAGTACGTC.

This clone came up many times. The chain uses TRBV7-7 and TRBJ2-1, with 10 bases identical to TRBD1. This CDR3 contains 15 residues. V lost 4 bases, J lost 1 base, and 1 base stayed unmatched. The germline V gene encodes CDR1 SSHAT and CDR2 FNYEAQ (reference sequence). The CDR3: CASSSDRGSYNEQFF. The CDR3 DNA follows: TGTGCCAGCAGCTCGGACAGGGGGTCCTACAATGAGCAGTTCTTC.

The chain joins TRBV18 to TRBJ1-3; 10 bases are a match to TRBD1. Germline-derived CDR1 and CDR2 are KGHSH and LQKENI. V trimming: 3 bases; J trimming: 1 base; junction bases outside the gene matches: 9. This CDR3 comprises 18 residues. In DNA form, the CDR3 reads TGTGCCAGCTCACCTAGCACCGGGACAGGGGTATCTGGAAACACCATATATTTT. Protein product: CASSPSTGTGVSGNTIYF.

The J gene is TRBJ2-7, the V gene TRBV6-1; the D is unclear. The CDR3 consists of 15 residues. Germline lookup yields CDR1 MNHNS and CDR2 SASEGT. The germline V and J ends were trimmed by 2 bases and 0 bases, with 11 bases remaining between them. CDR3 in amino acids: CASSEMSTVSYEQYF. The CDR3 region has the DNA TGTGCCAGCAGTGAAATGAGCACAGTCTCCTACGAGCAGTACTTC.

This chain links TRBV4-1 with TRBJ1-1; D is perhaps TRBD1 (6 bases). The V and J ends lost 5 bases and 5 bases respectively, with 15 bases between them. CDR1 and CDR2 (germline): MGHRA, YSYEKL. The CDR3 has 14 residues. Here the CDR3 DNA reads TGCGCCAGCAGCTTCCCGGGGGGCGGGACTGAAGCTTTCTTT. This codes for CASSFPGGGTEAFF.

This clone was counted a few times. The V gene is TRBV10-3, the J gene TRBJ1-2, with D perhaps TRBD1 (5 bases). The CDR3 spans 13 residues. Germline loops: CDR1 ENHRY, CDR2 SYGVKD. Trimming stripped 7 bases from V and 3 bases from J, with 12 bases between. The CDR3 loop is CAIMGEGDYGYTF. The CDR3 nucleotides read TGTGCCATCATGGGGGAGGGAGACTATGGCTACACCTTC.

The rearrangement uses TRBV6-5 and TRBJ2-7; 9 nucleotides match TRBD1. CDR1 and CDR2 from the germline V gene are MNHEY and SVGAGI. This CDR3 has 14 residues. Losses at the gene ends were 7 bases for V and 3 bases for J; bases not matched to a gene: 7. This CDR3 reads CASTRTGEFYEQYV. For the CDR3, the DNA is TGTGCCAGCACCAGGACAGGGGAATTCTACGAGCAGTACGTC.

DNA for the CDR3: TGTGCCATCAGTTACGGGATGAACACTGAAGCTTTCTTT. Translating it yields CAISYGMNTEAFF. The gene calls are TRBV10-3 and TRBJ1-1; D is undetermined. From germline, CDR1 is ENHRY and CDR2 SYGVKD. The V end lost 5 bases, the J end lost 0 bases, and 7 bases lay between the germline ends. The CDR3 spans 13 residues.

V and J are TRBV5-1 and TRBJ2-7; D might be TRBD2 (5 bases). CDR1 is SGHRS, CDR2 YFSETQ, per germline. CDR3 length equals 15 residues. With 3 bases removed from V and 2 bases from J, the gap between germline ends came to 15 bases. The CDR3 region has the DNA TGCGCCAGCAGCTACGGGAACGGGAATCCCTACGAGCAGTACTTC. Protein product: CASSYGNGNPYEQYF.

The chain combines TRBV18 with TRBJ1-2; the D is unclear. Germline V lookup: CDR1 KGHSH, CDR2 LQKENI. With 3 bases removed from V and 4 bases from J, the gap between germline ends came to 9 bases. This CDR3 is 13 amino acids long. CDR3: CASSPGEPYGYTF. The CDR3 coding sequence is TGTGCCAGCTCACCCGGGGAGCCCTATGGCTACACCTTC.

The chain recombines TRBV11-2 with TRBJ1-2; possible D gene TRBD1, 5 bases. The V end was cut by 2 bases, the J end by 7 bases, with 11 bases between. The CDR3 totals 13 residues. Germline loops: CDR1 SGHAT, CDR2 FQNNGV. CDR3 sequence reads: CASSLQGGFGYTF. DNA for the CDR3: TGTGCCAGCAGCTTACAGGGAGGGTTTGGCTACACCTTC.

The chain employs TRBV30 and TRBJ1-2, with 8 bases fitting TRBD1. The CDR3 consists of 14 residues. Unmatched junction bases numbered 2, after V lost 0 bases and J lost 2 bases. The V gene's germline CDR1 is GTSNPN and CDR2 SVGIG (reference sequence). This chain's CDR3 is CAWSVNRGNYGYTF. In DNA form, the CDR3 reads TGTGCCTGGAGTGTAAACAGGGGGAACTATGGCTACACCTTC.

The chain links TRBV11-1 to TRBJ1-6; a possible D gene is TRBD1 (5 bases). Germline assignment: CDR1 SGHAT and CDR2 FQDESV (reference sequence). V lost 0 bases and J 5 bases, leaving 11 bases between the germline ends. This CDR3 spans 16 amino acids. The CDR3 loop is CASSLAQQADNSPLHF. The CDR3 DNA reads TGTGCCAGCAGCTTAGCCCAACAGGCGGATAATTCACCCCTCCACTTT.